This is a list of T cell receptor beta chains from one sample in a study of lymphopenia after photon versus proton radiotherapy. TCRdb's table, derived via immunoSEQ multiplex PCR, lists solely in-frame clones and lacks some. This table has approximately 7,300 clones, approximately 93% appearing once. The sample consisted of peripheral blood, taken from a patient treated with photon-based radiotherapy. Receptors were obtained from a woman aged 50 to 60 with cholangiocarcinoma. The CDR3 runs from the conserved cysteine through the conserved F or W. The D gene is left open where the match is weak. The listing skips clone size in some rows; elsewhere it reads once, few, many or a size class.

j_call clone_size d_call v_call cdr3_aa cdr3_nt
TRBJ2-2 NA NA TRBV7-8 CATRVTGTGELFF TGTGCCACGAGGGTGACGGGGACCGGGGAGCTGTTTTTT
TRBJ1-2 NA NA TRBV14 CASSQVRGWNYGYTF TGTGCCAGCAGCCAAGTCAGGGGTTGGAACTATGGCTACACCTTC
TRBJ1-4 NA NA TRBV18 CASSTEREKLFF TGTGCCAGCTCAACGGAGCGGGAAAAACTGTTTTTT
TRBJ2-2 NA TRBD2 TRBV5-1 CASSLGASGSGGELFF TGCGCCAGCAGCTTGGGAGCTAGCGGTTCGGGCGGGGAGCTGTTTTTT
TRBJ1-5 NA NA TRBV30 CAWSVQNGGQPQHF TGTGCCTGGAGTGTACAGAATGGGGGACAGCCCCAGCATTTT
TRBJ1-1 NA NA TRBV12-5 CASGLVLGVNTEAFF TGTGCTAGTGGTTTGGTGTTGGGGGTGAACACTGAAGCTTTCTTT
TRBJ1-6 NA NA TRBV30 CAWSVGWGSPLHF TGTGCCTGGAGTGTGGGATGGGGTTCACCCCTCCACTTT
TRBJ2-1 NA NA TRBV4-1 CASSHYNEQFF TGCGCCAGCAGCCACTACAATGAGCAGTTCTTC
TRBJ2-5 NA NA TRBV7-8 CASSPSWDPVGQETQYF TGTGCCAGCAGCCCTTCGTGGGACCCAGTAGGCCAAGAGACCCAGTACTTC
TRBJ1-2 NA NA TRBV20-1 CSAGQNYGYTF TGCAGTGCCGGGCAGAATTATGGCTACACCTTC
TRBJ1-5 NA NA TRBV10-3 CAISEGRAGGGQPQHF TGTGCCATCAGTGAGGGTCGGGCAGGCGGGGGTCAGCCCCAGCATTTT
TRBJ1-1 once TRBD1 TRBV5-1 CASSLGQGAVAFF TGCGCCAGCAGCTTGGGACAGGGGGCGGTCGCTTTCTTT
TRBJ1-4 NA TRBD1 TRBV7-6 CASSLGFAGTGVEKLFF TGTGCCAGCAGCTTAGGGTTTGCCGGGACAGGGGTTGAAAAACTGTTTTTT
TRBJ2-1 NA TRBD2 TRBV30 CAWNKRGYYNEQFF TGTGCCTGGAATAAGCGGGGCTACTACAATGAGCAGTTCTTC
TRBJ2-6 NA NA TRBV4-3 CASSQDFIGTSFSGANVLTF TGCGCCAGCAGCCAAGATTTCATAGGGACCTCCTTCTCTGGGGCCAACGTCCTGACTTTC
TRBJ1-4 NA NA TRBV30 CAWNEDVREKLFF TGTGCCTGGAATGAGGATGTACGCGAAAAACTGTTTTTT
TRBJ1-3 once TRBD1 TRBV18 CASSFDRGPGNTIYF TGTGCCAGCTCATTCGACAGGGGGCCTGGAAACACCATATATTTT
TRBJ2-7 NA NA TRBV5-8 CASSPRFAAAYEQYF TGTGCCAGCAGCCCTCGGTTCGCCGCCGCCTACGAGCAGTACTTC
TRBJ1-3 NA TRBD1 TRBV23-1 CARQTGTGVGNTIYF TGCGCCAGACAAACCGGGACAGGGGTTGGAAACACCATATATTTT
TRBJ1-2 NA TRBD1 TRBV19 CASSKVGTDRTEANYGYTF TGTGCCAGTAGTAAGGTCGGGACGGACAGGACTGAAGCTAACTATGGCTACACCTTC
TRBJ2-2 NA TRBD1 TRBV4-3 CASSRTGSTGELFF TGCGCCAGCAGCCGGACAGGGAGTACCGGGGAGCTGTTTTTT
TRBJ1-1 NA TRBD1 TRBV18 CASSPPGQGTEAFF TGTGCCAGCTCACCACCGGGACAGGGGACCGAAGCTTTCTTT
TRBJ2-7 NA NA TRBV10-3 CAIRRQILSYEQYF TGTGCCATCAGAAGGCAAATCCTCTCCTACGAGCAGTACTTC